What follows are 27 T cell receptor beta chains derived from one specimen sequenced in a study of control samples from healthy donors and cancer patients. Profiled with immunoSEQ multiplex PCR; TCRdb holds only in-frame clones, not every one. The table shows tens of thousands of clones, with approximately 88% occurring only once. Sequenced material: PBMCs. The receptors come from a woman aged 50 to 65 with colorectal cancer.

The chain couples TRBV7-2 to TRBJ1-2; 9 bases map to TRBD1. The CDR3 loop spans 14 amino acids. CDR1 SGHTA and CDR2 FQGNSA come from the germline V gene. V trimming: 5 bases; J trimming: 5 bases; junction bases outside the gene matches: 6. The CDR3 loop reads CASSPLGQGYGYTF. CDR3 bases: TGTGCCAGCAGCCCCCTGGGACAGGGTTATGGCTACACCTTC.

The chain uses TRBV7-2 and TRBJ1-1; 8 positions match TRBD1. Germline V gives CDR1 SGHTA, CDR2 FQGNSA. The J segment lost 3 bases and the V segment lost 5 bases, leaving 2 bases of the junction unmatched. The CDR3 totals 13 residues. The CDR3 region is CASSIQGDTEAFF. CDR3 nucleotides: TGTGCCAGCAGCATACAGGGGGACACTGAAGCTTTCTTT.

This clone was seen a single time. The V gene is TRBV2, the J gene TRBJ1-1; the D is unclear. V lost 1 base, J lost 0 bases, and 3 bases lay in between. In germline, CDR1 is SNHLY, CDR2 FYNNEI. This CDR3 is built from 13 residues. CDR3 in amino acids: CASSEDLNTEAFF. Written as DNA, the CDR3 is TGTGCCAGCAGTGAAGATCTGAACACTGAAGCTTTCTTT.

The rearrangement joins TRBV10-3 to TRBJ1-2; D uncertain. V shed 2 bases and J shed 3 bases, with 4 bases lying between them. The germline V gene has CDR1 ENHRY and CDR2 SYGVKD. The length of the CDR3 is 12 residues. CDR3 in amino acids: CAISEEHYGYTF. CDR3 coding DNA: TGTGCCATCAGTGAGGAGCACTATGGCTACACCTTC.

The chain has TRBV6-5 and TRBJ1-6; D might be TRBD1 (6 bases). This CDR3 region has 14 residues. The V and J ends lost 4 bases and 4 bases respectively, with 8 bases between them. Germline CDR1 reads MNHEY; CDR2 reads SVGAGI. This CDR3 reads CASSSGQYNSPLHF. The DNA of the CDR3 is TGTGCCAGCAGTTCCGGACAGTATAATTCACCCCTCCACTTT.

V gene TRBV27 combines with J gene TRBJ1-5; a possible D gene is TRBD1 (5 bases). V lost 4 bases, J lost 3 bases, and 10 bases lay in between. The germline V gene encodes CDR1 MNHEY and CDR2 SMNVEV (reference sequence). The CDR3 runs 14 residues. CDR3 sequence reads: CASSSSGYNQPQHF. CDR3 nucleotide sequence: TGTGCCAGCAGTTCGTCAGGGTACAATCAGCCCCAGCATTTT.

V gene TRBV2 combines with J gene TRBJ2-3; possibly TRBD2 for D (5 bases). V lost 8 bases and J lost 0, with 12 bases in between. Germline CDR1 and CDR2: SNHLY and FYNNEI. This CDR3 has 14 amino acids. The CDR3: CASRTGISTDTQYF. The DNA of the CDR3 is TGTGCCAGCCGAACGGGGATTAGCACAGATACGCAGTATTTT. Variable domain in full (rest from reference TRBV2 and TRBJ2-3): EPEVTQTPSHQVTQMGQEVILRCVPISNHLYFYWYRQILGQKVEFLVSFYNNEISEKSEIFDDQFSVERPDGSNFTLKIRSTKLEDSAMYFCASRTGISTDTQYFGPGTRLTVL.

V usage is TRBV6-2 or TRBV6-3 and J usage is TRBJ1-1; 8 nucleotides match TRBD1. Germline V gene data show CDR1 as MNHEY and CDR2 as SVGEGT. The CDR3 runs to 14 residues. The J segment lost 4 bases and the V segment lost 6 bases, leaving 7 bases of the junction unmatched. The CDR3 DNA sequence: TGTGCCAGCAGCACGGACAGGGCTAGCACTGAAGCTTTCTTT. Translating it yields CASSTDRASTEAFF.

This rearrangement joins TRBV6-2 or TRBV6-3 to TRBJ2-3; 7 bases align to TRBD1. The V gene end was trimmed by 5 bases and the J gene end by 2 bases; junction bases not matched to a gene: 13. There are 17 residues in the CDR3. Germline CDR1 reads MNHEY; CDR2 reads SVGEGT. This CDR3 is CASSPLGQIILTDTQYF. CDR3 DNA: TGTGCCAGCAGTCCCTTGGGACAGATTATACTCACAGATACGCAGTATTTT.

This sequence joins TRBV5-1 and TRBJ1-5; 7 positions agree with TRBD1. V lost 4 bases to trimming and J lost 2 bases; unmatched junction nucleotides: 6. There are 15 residues in the CDR3. CDR1 is SGHRS, CDR2 YFSETQ, per germline. CDR3 sequence reads: CASSPTTGGNQPQHF. In DNA form, the CDR3 reads TGCGCCAGCAGCCCCACAACAGGGGGCAATCAGCCCCAGCATTTT.

This clone appeared a single time. The chain joins TRBV19 to TRBJ1-3, with 8 bases matching TRBD1. The germline CDR1 and CDR2 sequences are LNHDA and SQIVND (reference sequence). The CDR3 extends over 15 amino acids. The V segment lost 5 bases and the J segment 3 bases; nucleotides outside the gene matches: 6. CDR3 loop: CASSPETGVGNTIYF. The CDR3 coding sequence is TGTGCCAGTAGTCCAGAGACAGGGGTTGGAAACACCATATATTTT. The variable domain in full, completed from reference TRBV19 and TRBJ1-3, reads DGGITQSPKYLFRKEGQNVTLSCEQNLNHDAMYWYRQDPGQGLRLIYYSQIVNDFQKGDIAEGYSVSREKKESFPLTVTSAQKNPTAFYLCASSPETGVGNTIYFGEGSWLTVV.

The chain has TRBV7-2 and TRBJ2-5; 10 bases line up with TRBD1. J gave up 4 bases and V 3 bases, and 5 bases lay outside the gene matches. The CDR3 loop spans 15 amino acids. Germline V CDR1 and CDR2: SGHTA, FQGNSA. The CDR3 sequence is CASSFQTGGRETQYF. The CDR3 DNA follows: TGTGCCAGCAGCTTCCAGACAGGGGGCAGAGAGACCCAGTACTTC.

The chain links TRBV7-9 to TRBJ1-5; D is undetermined. The germline gives CDR1 SEHNR, CDR2 FQNEAQ (reference sequence). V dropped 5 bases and J dropped 3 bases, with 14 bases sitting between them. CDR3 length: 15 amino acids. CDR3: CASSPDGGTNQPQHF. CDR3 sequence (DNA): TGTGCCAGCAGCCCGGACGGAGGTACCAATCAGCCCCAGCATTTT.

The chain recombines TRBV6-5 with TRBJ1-2, with a weak D call TRBD1 (6 bases). Deletions cut 5 bases from V and 5 bases from J, with 15 bases between. The CDR3 spans 14 residues. Germline V gene lookup returns CDR1 MNHEY and CDR2 SVGAGI. The CDR3 reads CASSLQGQGYGYTF. The CDR3 DNA reads as TGTGCCAGCAGTCTCCAGGGGCAGGGGTATGGCTACACCTTC.

The chain links TRBV18 to TRBJ1-2; D gene uncertain. The CDR3 totals 13 residues. V lost 6 bases and J lost 3, with 11 bases in between. The germline gives CDR1 KGHSH, CDR2 LQKENI. The CDR3 is CASSTGEDYGYTF. The CDR3, as DNA: TGTGCCAGCTCGACCGGGGAAGACTATGGCTACACCTTC. The variable domain in full, completed from reference TRBV18 and TRBJ1-2, reads NAGVMQNPRHLVRRRGQEARLRCSPMKGHSHVYWYRQLPEEGLKFMVYLQKENIIDESGMPKERFSAEFPKEGPSILRIQQVVRGDSAAYFCASSTGEDYGYTFGSGTRLTVV.

V gene TRBV19 combines with J gene TRBJ2-2; D is uncertain. The CDR3 is made up of 15 amino acids. Germline CDR1 and CDR2: LNHDA and SQIVND (reference sequence). Trimming stripped 3 bases from V and 0 bases from J, with 8 bases between. The CDR3 here is CASSMWSANTGELFF. The CDR3 coding sequence is TGTGCCAGTAGTATGTGGAGTGCGAACACCGGGGAGCTGTTTTTT.

Concerning this clone itself: At the DNA level, this CDR3 is encoded by other sequences in the same sample as well. The chain couples TRBV19 to TRBJ1-2; D is unclear. Per germline, CDR1 LNHDA and CDR2 SQIVND (reference sequence). V dropped 1 base and J dropped 6 bases, with 9 bases sitting between them. There are 13 residues in the CDR3. In nucleotides, the CDR3 is TGTGCCAGTAGTATAGTTGGGGTCGATGGCTACACCTTC. Translated: CASSIVGVDGYTF.

This chain connects TRBV3-1 (or the pseudogene TRBV3-2) to TRBJ1-1; D is unresolved. Germline V gene sequence: CDR1 LGHDT, CDR2 YNNKEL (reference sequence). The CDR3 spans 13 residues. V was clipped by 2 bases and J by 7 bases, with 11 bases between them. CDR3 loop: CASSQRSGGEAFF. CDR3 DNA sequence: TGTGCCAGCAGCCAAAGGTCGGGCGGTGAAGCTTTCTTT.

This chain connects TRBV2 to TRBJ2-5; 10 bases fit TRBD1. Trimming cost V 1 base and J 2 bases; bases outside gene matches: 1. There are 15 residues in the CDR3. CDR1 and CDR2 from the germline V gene are SNHLY and FYNNEI. CDR3 amino acids: CASSEGGQGQETQYF. The CDR3 region has the DNA TGTGCCAGCAGTGAAGGGGGACAGGGGCAAGAGACCCAGTACTTC.

The chain uses TRBV15 and TRBJ1-2; possibly TRBD1 for D (5 bases). Germline loops: CDR1 LNHNV, CDR2 YYDKDF (reference sequence). The V end was cut by 0 bases, the J end by 2 bases, with 7 bases between. The CDR3 spans 14 residues. The CDR3, as DNA: TGTGCCACCAGCAGAGAACAGGAGAACTATGGCTACACCTTC. Amino acids: CATSREQENYGYTF.

About this clone: One end of the junction varies from germline; a read error may be responsible. This rearrangement joins TRBV28 to TRBJ1-2; possibly TRBD1 for D (5 bases). The CDR3 length is 12 residues. CDR1 is MDHEN and CDR2 is SYDVKM in the germline V gene. The CDR3 reads CASSLLSGPRFF. DNA for the CDR3: TGTGCCAGCAGTTTATTGTCGGGGCCGCGCTTCTTC.

Turning to this clone: The limits of the CDR3 on the DNA are not certain, so only TCRdb's listed CDR3 is given. The chain is built from TRBV24-1 and TRBJ2-1. Germline loops: CDR1 KGHDR, CDR2 SFDVKD. Inclusive of both ends, the CDR3 amounts to 12 amino acids. The CDR3 protein is CATSDFGDEQFF.

V usage is TRBV4-3 and J usage is TRBJ2-3; 11 positions agree with TRBD2. The trim removed 8 bases at V and 6 bases at J, leaving 7 bases unmatched. Germline lookup yields CDR1 LGHNA and CDR2 YSLEER. This CDR3 contains 14 residues. The CDR3 protein is CASALAGGYDTQYF. CDR3 nucleotide sequence: TGCGCCAGCGCCCTAGCGGGGGGTTACGATACGCAGTATTTT.

The chain joins TRBV10-3 to TRBJ1-1, with D possibly matching TRBD1 (5 bases). The CDR3 length is 12 residues. Germline CDR1 and CDR2: ENHRY and SYGVKD. V was shortened by 7 bases and J by 4 bases, with 10 bases between the two germline ends. The CDR3 DNA is TGTGCCATCACCCGGGACGGCACTGAAGCTTTCTTT. It encodes CAITRDGTEAFF.

The chain recombines TRBV28 with TRBJ1-2; D gene ambiguous. From germline, CDR1 is MDHEN and CDR2 SYDVKM. CDR3 size: 11 residues. Trimming removed 8 bases from V and 8 bases from J, with 12 bases in between. The DNA for the CDR3 is TGTGCCAGCTCGCGGTGGCGGGGCTACACCTTC. It translates to CASSRWRGYTF.

This chain joins TRBV24-1 and TRBJ2-2; the match to TRBD1 covers 8 bases. Germline trimming cut 2 bases from V and 6 bases from J; bases unmatched to any gene: 7. The germline V gene encodes CDR1 KGHDR and CDR2 SFDVKD. The CDR3 is made up of 16 amino acids. The CDR3 region is CATSDSRTGRPGELFF. In DNA form, the CDR3 reads TGTGCCACCAGTGATTCACGGACAGGGAGGCCCGGGGAGCTGTTTTTT.

The J gene is TRBJ1-5, the V gene TRBV19; D is ambiguous. The ends were cut back, 1 base at V and 0 bases at J, with 7 bases in the middle. From germline, CDR1 is LNHDA and CDR2 SQIVND (reference sequence). The CDR3 length is 15 residues. CDR3 sequence reads: CASSIGQHSNQPQHF. The CDR3, as DNA: TGTGCCAGTAGTATAGGGCAGCATAGCAATCAGCCCCAGCATTTT.